This T cell receptor beta chain stems from a study of cytomegalovirus exposure and HLA in healthy donors (dated by TCRdb to 2016 to 2017). For context, the study as a whole: According to an earlier analysis of a few hundred of the donors, about 179 million T cells yielded some 120 million unique TCR beta sequences and approximately 300 Gb of sequence data. Using immunosequencing, the study profiled T cell repertoires from roughly 650 subjects and related those repertoires to cytomegalovirus serostatus. About 280 gigabases of sequencing data and 70 million to 85 million unique TCR sequences were included in an early release covering over 600 HLA-typed donors. Donor age, sex, ethnicity and CMV serostatus were compiled together with the repertoire data. A later genetic analysis took genome-wide SNP genotypes for about 55% of the 666 donors and used that subset as a discovery cohort. The aim of the study was to test whether cataloging public T cell receptors could identify signatures of past pathogen exposure. Because of strong linkage in the cohort, four or five DR-DQ haplotypes were treated as single units for association and clustering. Typing coverage differed by locus: A, B, C, DRB1 and DQB1 were typed in about 629-630 donors, DQA1 in 522, DPA1 in 600 to 610, and DPB1 in 450 to 490. Of the 398 genotyped donors, about 80% fell in the genetic ancestry cluster associated with self-reported Caucasian donors. Besides the first cohort of under 700 subjects, a separate validation cohort made up of about 120 different subjects was used. To predict cytomegalovirus infection status, the study combined high-throughput TCR immunosequencing, statistical association of individual TCRs with disease status, and machine learning. Rather than using new phenotypic data, the later analysis identified candidate immune exposures from TCR beta sequences and from how often those sequences occurred across donors. Among some 400 genotyped donors of the cohort, an average of about 240,000 unique TCR beta nucleotide sequences was sequenced per donor, of which 15% to 20% were non-productive. All discovery cohort repertoires had been generated on a single sequencing platform. In a later analysis, previously published TCR beta repertoires from 666 donors were re-analyzed and high-resolution HLA genotyping was added so that TCR occurrence patterns could be studied. Both class I and class II loci were covered by HLA typing, at four-digit resolution. To decide whether each TCR beta V gene segment behaved as functional or pseudogenic, an earlier analysis of fewer than 750 of the donors relied on high-throughput TCR beta sequencing.

Via the germline V gene, CDR1 is MGHRA and CDR2 YSYEKL. The CDR3 holds 16 amino acids from the cysteine to the phenylalanine. The CDR3 DNA has 48 bases and is translated from base 1. The cohort comprised fewer than 700 healthy bone marrow donors. Cohort members were all nominally healthy when sampled, although unrecorded immune exposures were likely present. The donor tested CMV seropositive and was one of the 289 seropositive cohort members. Each donor provided a peripheral blood sample, and peripheral blood mononuclear cells were used for TCR beta sequencing. The Qiagen DNeasy Blood Extraction Kit was used to extract genomic DNA from the blood cell samples. In the case of this clone: Its specific antigen is unknown. The record has no base qualities; no much larger clone is one base away.

The investigation overall reported the following: According to the authors, the approach could potentially be generalized to other disease states and immunological phenotypes. A group of highly shared sequence variants was considered likely to be a technical artifact of the sequencing pipeline. Correlated functional status among segregating V segments might be attributable to linkage disequilibrium, but an unknown experimental factor could not be ruled out. In a later analysis, TCR association rates were found to vary across HLA loci, with the most associated TCRs seen for DRB1 alleles and the fewest for HLA-C alleles. A later analysis associated around 16,000 TCR beta sequences with specific HLA alleles at a false discovery rate of 0.05. Most TCR sequences were observed very rarely across donors, whereas some public TCRs were present in many individuals. In vitro tests confirmed that a few of the cytomegalovirus-associated TCR beta chains recognize cytomegalovirus antigens. According to a later genetic analysis, donors in an Asian-associated ancestry cluster had fewer N-insertions in productive TCRs than the roughly 700-donor mean. In a later analysis, several top co-occurrence clusters were reported to appear linked to parvovirus B19, influenza, CMV and Epstein-Barr virus. Some IMGT-functional V segments, including TRBV6-2 and TRBV6-3, could not be distinguished by the 87-base-pair reads and were therefore excluded. According to a later analysis, most CMV-associated TCR beta chains appeared to be HLA-restricted, and the HLA associations seemed to be driven largely by CMV exposure. Broadly in line with IMGT annotations, most TCR beta V segments showed up in productive rearrangements about 90% or about 30% of the time in an earlier analysis of around 600 of the donors. The cohort was sequenced for TCR beta chains only, and without alpha or paired-chain data the features that could be detected were limited. Immune exposure information for the cohort was limited to CMV serostatus. In a later analysis, HLA-associated TCR beta chains were found to be more clonally expanded and to have lower generation probabilities than equally common non-associated chains. Assigning TCR associations to individual alleles was difficult when HLA alleles, especially DR and DQ, strongly co-occurred. Because HLA typing was unavailable for some donors at each locus, only the typed subset was used in association tests. Presence/absence analyses assumed roughly uniform sequencing depth across donors, an assumption that may not hold. The earlier analysis of a few hundred of the donors excluded around 17 rarely observed V segments, including chromosome 9 orphons, because counts were too low. In a later genetic analysis, a missense DCLRE1C variant was associated with V-gene and J-gene trimming of TCR beta chains, and the association was replicated in an independent cohort. The classifier was reported to diagnose cytomegalovirus status with high specificity and sensitivity in both the original cohort and the validation cohort. In the study, around 150 TCR beta chains were listed as associated with cytomegalovirus. A further reported finding was that TCR beta sequences accurately predicted the HLA-A and HLA-B alleles for most subjects in the first cohort.

The method behind the library was the immunoSEQ multiplex PCR assay. For the multiplex PCR, a mixture combining 60 forward primers for TCR Vbeta segments and 13 reverse primers for TCR Jbeta segments was used. A multiplex PCR assay on genomic DNA amplified the CDR3 region of rearranged TCR beta genes. The Illumina HiSeq System was used to sequence the amplified TCR beta libraries as 87-base-pair reads. The authors' analysis ran thus. In a later analysis, tens of millions of unique TCR beta chains were counted across the approximately 640 repertoires, and roughly 10 million of these chains were shared by at least two donors. Raw reads were error-corrected and collapsed into unique sequences by a nearest-neighbor algorithm in which closely related sequences were merged to remove PCR and sequencing errors. CDR3 sequences were aligned to IMGT reference sequences to assign V, D and J gene segments. For a sequence to be retained, a match of at least six nucleotides to both a V gene segment and a J gene segment was required. A rearrangement counted as productive if the CDR3 had no stop codons and remained in frame with V and J, and every other rearrangement counted as non-productive. CDR3 was defined according to IMGT convention as the region running from the second conserved V-encoded cysteine to the conserved J-encoded phenylalanine. Sequences without an unambiguous match to a single V gene segment were excluded from the earlier analysis of 450 to 650 of the donors. An earlier analysis of just under 600 of the donors called V segments functional above 56.7% productive rearrangements and segregating when the between-donor standard deviation exceeded 5%. A statistical classification framework was built for diagnosing cytomegalovirus status from the catalog of TCR beta chain sequences. In a later analysis, TCR nucleotide sequences were compared against IMGT/GENE-DB human TR gene sequences so that V and J genes could be assigned. A later analysis assigned CDR3 sequences and most-parsimonious VDJ recombination scenarios with the TCRdist pipeline. In a later analysis, every TCR beta chain was defined by the combination of its CDR3 amino acid sequence and its V-gene family, and reads without a unique V-gene family were dropped. As a way to deal with suspected cross-contamination and a sequencing artifact, a later analysis dropped 450 to 700 nucleotide sequences that were highly shared and had low generation probability. For each public chain, a later analysis derived a clonal expansion index from normalized ranks of inferred template counts within each repertoire. In a later analysis, generation probabilities were computed with a VDJ recombination model fitted to out-of-frame rearrangements, and the resulting probabilities were checked against IGoR. In a later analysis, TCR-TCR, TCR-HLA and TCR-CMV co-occurrence was scored with hypergeometric tests, and a repertoire-size bias correction was applied to TCR pairs. False discovery rates were estimated in a later analysis by permuting HLA or CMV assignments 20 times. In a later analysis, co-occurring TCRs were grouped using DBSCAN, and TCRdist sequence similarity was added for clustering within HLA-allele-positive subsets. Co-occurrence clustering excluded repertoires with fewer than 30,000 or more than 120,000 public chains, plus five with anomalous nucleotide sharing. The table comes from immuneACCESS by way of TCRdb, which keeps in-frame sequences with V and J called. Part of the clones is missing from these tables; in studies checked, under half for an unresolved V gene and the rest for unknown reasons. The DNA gave D and trimming, while V, J and clone size come from that table. Across this sample there are some 110,000 clones, with nearly 75% seen only once. The ten largest account for over 4% of the sample.

The sample comprised PBMCs. This clonotype originated in a man aged 30 to 39 in good health and CMV-seropositive. In this chain, TRBV4-1 is recombined with TRBJ2-5; TRBD2 might be the D gene, on 7 matching bases. The DNA end is a closer match to TRBJ2-7, so the J assignment may be wrong. CDR3 sequence: CASSQDRGGRGYEQYF. The DNA is TGCGCCAGCAGCCAAGATAGGGGGGGCAGGGGATACGAGCAGTACTTC.